This T cell receptor (beta chain) came from a study of beta chain features in type 1 diabetes. Turning to the study itself: Over all samples combined, about 99,000,000 sorted cells were examined.

Study findings and constraints: In the patient group, naive, central memory and Treg TCRB repertoires seemed more alike than in the healthy donor group.

Comment on this clone: Its antigen is unknown.

All of the isolated RNA was reverse transcribed, so expressed TCRB transcripts were sequenced. Clones were sequenced by immunoSEQ multiplex PCR, and TCRdb holds only the in-frame ones, with some missing. In the table there are about 150,000 clones, over 8.5% of which are singletons. The germline CDR1 and CDR2 sequences are SNHLY and FYNNEI. The CDR3 runs 15 residues. V gave up 9 bases and J gave up 2 bases, with 19 bases separating them. The authors sorted CD4+ naive, central memory, regulatory and stem cell-like memory cells via CD45RO/CCR7/CD25/CD127/CD95/CD27. V gene TRBV2 combines with J gene TRBJ1-2, with D maybe TRBD1 (6 bases). The sequenced material came from central memory CD4+ T cells from blood. This receptor was identified in a young man in good health. Here the CDR3 DNA reads TGTGCCAGGGGTCCTAGACAGGCATTAAACTATGGCTACACCTTC. The encoded protein is CARGPRQALNYGYTF.